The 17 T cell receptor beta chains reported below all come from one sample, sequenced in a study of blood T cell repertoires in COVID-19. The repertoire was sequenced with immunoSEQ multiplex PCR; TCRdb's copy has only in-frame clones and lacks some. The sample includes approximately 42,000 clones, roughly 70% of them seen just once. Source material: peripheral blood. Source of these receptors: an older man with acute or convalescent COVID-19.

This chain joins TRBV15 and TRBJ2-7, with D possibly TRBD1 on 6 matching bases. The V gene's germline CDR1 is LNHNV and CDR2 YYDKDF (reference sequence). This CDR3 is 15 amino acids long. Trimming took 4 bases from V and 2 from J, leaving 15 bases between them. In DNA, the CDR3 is TGTGCCACCAGCAAGACCGGACAGAATCCCTACGAGCAGTACTTC. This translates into CATSKTGQNPYEQYF.

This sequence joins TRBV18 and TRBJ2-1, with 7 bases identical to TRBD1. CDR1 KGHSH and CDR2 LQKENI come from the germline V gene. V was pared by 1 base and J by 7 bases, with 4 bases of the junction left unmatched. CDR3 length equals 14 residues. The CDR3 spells CASSPQGQKNEQFF. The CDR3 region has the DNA TGTGCCAGCTCACCACAGGGACAGAAGAATGAGCAGTTCTTC.

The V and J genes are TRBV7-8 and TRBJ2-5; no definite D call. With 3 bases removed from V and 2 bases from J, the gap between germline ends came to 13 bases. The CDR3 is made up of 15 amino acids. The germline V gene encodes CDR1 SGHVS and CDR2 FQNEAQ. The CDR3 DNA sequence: TGTGCCAGCAGCTTTCTCGCTGGAGCTCAAGAGACCCAGTACTTC. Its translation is CASSFLAGAQETQYF.

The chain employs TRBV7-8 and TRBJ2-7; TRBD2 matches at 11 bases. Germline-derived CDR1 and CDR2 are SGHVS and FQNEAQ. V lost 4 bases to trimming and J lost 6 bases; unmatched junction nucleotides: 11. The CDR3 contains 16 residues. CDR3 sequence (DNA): TGTGCCAGCAGCTCCCAGGGACTAGCGGTTCATAGCGAGCAGTACTTC. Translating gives CASSSQGLAVHSEQYF.

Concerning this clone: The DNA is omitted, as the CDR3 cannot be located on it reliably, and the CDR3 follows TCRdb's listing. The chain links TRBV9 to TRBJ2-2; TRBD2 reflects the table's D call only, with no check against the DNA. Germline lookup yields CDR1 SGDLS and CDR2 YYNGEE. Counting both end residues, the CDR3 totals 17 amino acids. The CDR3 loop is CASSLHFGGAGTGELFF.

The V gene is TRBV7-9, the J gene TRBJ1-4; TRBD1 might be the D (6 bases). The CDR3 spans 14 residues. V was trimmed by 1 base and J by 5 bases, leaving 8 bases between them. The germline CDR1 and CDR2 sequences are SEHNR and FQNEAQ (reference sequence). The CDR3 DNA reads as TGTGCCAGCAGCTTAGGAACAGGGAATGAAAAACTGTTTTTT. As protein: CASSLGTGNEKLFF.

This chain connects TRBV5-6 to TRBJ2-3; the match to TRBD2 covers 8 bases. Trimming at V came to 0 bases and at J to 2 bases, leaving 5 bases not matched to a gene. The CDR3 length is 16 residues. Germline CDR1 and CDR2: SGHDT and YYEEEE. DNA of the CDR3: TGTGCCAGCAGCTTGGTCAGCGGGAGCCTCACAGATACGCAGTATTTT. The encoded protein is CASSLVSGSLTDTQYF.

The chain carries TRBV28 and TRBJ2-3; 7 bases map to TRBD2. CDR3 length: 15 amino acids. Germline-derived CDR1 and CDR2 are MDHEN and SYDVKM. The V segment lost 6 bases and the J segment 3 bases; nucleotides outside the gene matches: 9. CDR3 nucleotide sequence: TGTGCCAGCAGCGCGGCGGGAGTGAAGACAGATACGCAGTATTTT. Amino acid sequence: CASSAAGVKTDTQYF. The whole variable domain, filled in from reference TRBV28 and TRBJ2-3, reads DVKVTQSSRYLVKRTGEKVFLECVQDMDHENMFWYRQDPGLGLRLIYFSYDVKMKEKGDIPEGYSVSREKKERFSLILESASTNQTSMYLCASSAAGVKTDTQYFGPGTRLTVL.

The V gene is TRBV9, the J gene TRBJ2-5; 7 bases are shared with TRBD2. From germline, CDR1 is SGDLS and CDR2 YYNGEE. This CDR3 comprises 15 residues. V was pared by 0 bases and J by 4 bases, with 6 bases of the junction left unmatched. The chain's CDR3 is CASSVEGGSRETQYF. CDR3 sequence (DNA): TGTGCCAGCAGCGTAGAAGGCGGGAGCCGAGAGACCCAGTACTTC.

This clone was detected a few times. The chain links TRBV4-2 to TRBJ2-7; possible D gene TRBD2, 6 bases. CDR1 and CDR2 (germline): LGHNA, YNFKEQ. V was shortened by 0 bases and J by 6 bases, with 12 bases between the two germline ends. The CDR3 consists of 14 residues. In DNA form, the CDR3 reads TGTGCCAGCAGCCAAGAGCCTAGCGATTCCGAGCAGTACTTC. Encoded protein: CASSQEPSDSEQYF.

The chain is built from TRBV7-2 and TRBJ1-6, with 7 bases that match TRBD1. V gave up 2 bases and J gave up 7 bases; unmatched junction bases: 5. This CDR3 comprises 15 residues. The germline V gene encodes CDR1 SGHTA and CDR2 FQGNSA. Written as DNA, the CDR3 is TGTGCCAGCAGCTTAATTTTCAGGGGGAATTCACCCCTCCACTTT. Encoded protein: CASSLIFRGNSPLHF. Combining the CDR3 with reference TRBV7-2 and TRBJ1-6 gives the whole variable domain GAGVSQSPSNKVTEKGKDVELRCDPISGHTALYWYRQSLGQGLEFLIYFQGNSAPDKSGLPSDRFSAERTGGSVSTLTIQRTQQEDSAVYLCASSLIFRGNSPLHFGNGTRLTVT.

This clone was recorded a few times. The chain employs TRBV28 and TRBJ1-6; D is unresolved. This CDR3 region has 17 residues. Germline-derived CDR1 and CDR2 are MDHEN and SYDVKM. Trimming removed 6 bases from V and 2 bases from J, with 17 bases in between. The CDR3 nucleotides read TGTGCCAGCAGCCCTACTCAATACTTCGCCTATAATTCACCCCTCCACTTT. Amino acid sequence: CASSPTQYFAYNSPLHF.

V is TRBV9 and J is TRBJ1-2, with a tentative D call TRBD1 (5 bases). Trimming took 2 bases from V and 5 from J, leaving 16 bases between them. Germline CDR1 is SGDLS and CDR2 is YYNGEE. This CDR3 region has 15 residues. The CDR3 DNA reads TGTGCCAGCAGCGTGGACGGGGGGAGCTTATATGGCTACACCTTC. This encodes CASSVDGGSLYGYTF.

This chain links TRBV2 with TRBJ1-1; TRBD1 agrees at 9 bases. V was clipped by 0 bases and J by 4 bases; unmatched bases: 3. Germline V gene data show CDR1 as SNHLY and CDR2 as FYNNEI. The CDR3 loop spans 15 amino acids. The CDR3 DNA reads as TGTGCCAGCAGTGAAGCGCCGGGACAGGGCACTGAAGCTTTCTTT. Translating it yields CASSEAPGQGTEAFF.

The CDR3 DNA reads as TGTGCCAGTAGTATAACAGGACAGAGCAATCAGCCCCAGCATTTT. Amino acid sequence: CASSITGQSNQPQHF. This chain links TRBV19 with TRBJ1-5; D may be TRBD1 (6 bases). The length of the CDR3 is 15 residues. CDR1 LNHDA and CDR2 SQIVND come from the germline V gene (reference sequence). Trimming removed 2 bases from V and 1 base from J, with 9 bases in between.

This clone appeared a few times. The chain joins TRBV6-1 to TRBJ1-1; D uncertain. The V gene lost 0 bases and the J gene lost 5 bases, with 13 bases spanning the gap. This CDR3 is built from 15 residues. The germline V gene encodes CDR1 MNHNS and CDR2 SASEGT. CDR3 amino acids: CASSEAPGRRTEAFF. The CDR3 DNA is TGTGCCAGCAGTGAAGCCCCGGGAAGGAGGACTGAAGCTTTCTTT.

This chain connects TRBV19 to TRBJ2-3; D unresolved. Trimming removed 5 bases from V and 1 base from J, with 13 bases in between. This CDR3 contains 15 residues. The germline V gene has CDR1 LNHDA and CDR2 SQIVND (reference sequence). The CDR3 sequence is CASSHFREGTDTQYF. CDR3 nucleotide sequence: TGTGCCAGTAGTCACTTTAGAGAAGGCACAGATACGCAGTATTTT.